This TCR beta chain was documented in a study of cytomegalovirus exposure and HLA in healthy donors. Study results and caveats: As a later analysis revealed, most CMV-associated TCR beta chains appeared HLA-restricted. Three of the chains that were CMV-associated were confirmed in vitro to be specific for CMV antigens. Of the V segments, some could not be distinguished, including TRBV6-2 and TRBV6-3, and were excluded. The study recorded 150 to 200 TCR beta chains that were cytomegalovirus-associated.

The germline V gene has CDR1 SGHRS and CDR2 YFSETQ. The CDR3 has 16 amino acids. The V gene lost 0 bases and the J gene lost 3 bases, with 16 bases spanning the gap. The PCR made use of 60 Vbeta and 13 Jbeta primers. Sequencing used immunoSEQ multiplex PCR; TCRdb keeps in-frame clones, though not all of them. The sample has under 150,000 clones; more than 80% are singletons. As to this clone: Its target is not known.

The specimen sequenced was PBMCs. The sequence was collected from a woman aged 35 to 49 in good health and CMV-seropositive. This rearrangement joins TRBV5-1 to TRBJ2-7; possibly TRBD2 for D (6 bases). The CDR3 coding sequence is TGCGCCAGCAGCTTGGAGGGCGGGAACATTAACTACGAGCAGTACTTC. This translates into CASSLEGGNINYEQYF.